A selection of T cell receptor beta chains follows, all from one sample in a study of blood T cells in healthy people across ages. In TCRdb, the 5' RACE reads were re-called with MiXCR into one record per CDR3 protein. The sample yields about 830,000 distinct CDR3 sequences, about three fifths seen once. Sequenced material: blood. The source of these receptors is a man aged 30 to 39 in good health. CDR3s include the opening cysteine and the closing phenylalanine or tryptophan. The D gene is left open where the match is weak. Clone size is given for some rows only: seen once, a few or many times, or a class if the clone is expanded.

j_call clone_size v_call d_call cdr3_nt cdr3_aa
TRBJ2-1 - TRBV12-3/TRBV12-4 - TGTGCCAGCAGTTTTTGGTCCGAGCAGTTCTTC CASSFWSEQFF
TRBJ1-1 - TRBV7-9 - TGTGCCAGCCCACACAGGGAAACGGGTAACACTGAAGCTTTCTTT CASPHRETGNTEAFF
TRBJ2-1 - TRBV4-2 TRBD2 TGTGCCAGCAGCTTACTAGCGGGCCCCCACAATGAGCAGTTCTTC CASSLLAGPHNEQFF
TRBJ2-3 - TRBV27 - TGTGCCAGCATGGAATCGGTCACAGATACGCAGTATTTT CASMESVTDTQYF
TRBJ2-1 once TRBV7-9 TRBD2 TGTGCCAGCAGCTGGGGACTAACCAATGAGCAGTTCTTC CASSWGLTNEQFF
TRBJ2-1 - TRBV20-1 TRBD2 TGCAGTGCTAGAGATCCCAGCGGGAGCGGATCCTACGAGCAGTACTTT CSARDPSGSGSYEQYF
TRBJ2-5 - TRBV5-1 - TGCGCCAGCAGCTGGGGACTCAGAACCGGAGAGACCCAGTACTTC CASSWGLRTGETQYF
TRBJ2-1 many TRBV10-3 - TGTGCCATCAGTGGAGGGAACGGATACAATGAGCAGTTCTTC CAISGGNGYNEQFF
TRBJ2-1 - TRBV20-1 TRBD2 TGCAGTGCTAATCCCCCTAGCGGCTCTAGAAATGAGCAGTTCTTC CSANPPSGSRNEQFF
TRBJ1-2 few TRBV7-2 - TGTGCCAGCTCCCCTCAGGGTCAGCTCAGTGGCTACACCTTC CASSPQGQLSGYTF
TRBJ1-1 few TRBV18 - TGTGCCAGCTCACCACGTTTCGGGGGCCTGAACACTGAAGCTTTCTTT CASSPRFGGLNTEAFF
TRBJ2-3 - TRBV10-3 - TGTGCCATCAGTGGACGGGACACAGATACGCAGTATTTT CAISGRDTDTQYF
TRBJ2-7 - TRBV3-1 - TGTGCCAGCAGACGGGAAGGTTCCTACGAGCAGTACTTC CASRREGSYEQYF
TRBJ1-5 - TRBV30 - TGTGCCTGGAGTGTAGTAGGGGGTCAGCCCCAGCATTTT CAWSVVGGQPQHF
TRBJ2-1 - TRBV9 - TGTGCCAGCACCATCGACGGGGGATGGGGTGAGCAGTTCTTC CASTIDGGWGEQFF
TRBJ1-2 once TRBV27 TRBD1 TGTGCCAGCAGTTTGTCCACCCTATCGGGACAGCCCTATGGCTACACCTTC CASSLSTLSGQPYGYTF
TRBJ2-2 - TRBV5-1 TRBD2 TGCGCCAGCAGCGCCGGGGCCCGGACTAGCACCGGGGAGCTGTTTTTT CASSAGARTSTGELFF
TRBJ2-7 - TRBV10-3 TRBD1 TGTGCCATCATTACGGGACAGTTCTACGAGCAGTACTTC CAIITGQFYEQYF
TRBJ2-1 - TRBV6-5 TRBD2 TGTGCCAGCAGTTCCCAACTAGCGGGGGTCAATGAGCAGTTCTTC CASSSQLAGVNEQFF
TRBJ1-1 - TRBV7-3 TRBD1 TGTGCCAGCAGCTTACGGCAATATGACAGGGTTTTGGGCACTGAAGCTTTCTTT CASSLRQYDRVLGTEAFF
TRBJ2-6 - TRBV20-1 - TGCAGTGCCCCCGCGAATTCTGGGGCCAACGTCCTGACTTTC CSAPANSGANVLTF
TRBJ2-1 - TRBV20-1 TRBD2 TGCAGTGCGCGACTAGCGGGAGAGGGACATGAGCAGTTCTTC CSARLAGEGHEQFF
TRBJ2-7 - TRBV14 - TGTGCCAGCAGCCAGGAGACCAATTACGAGCAGTACTTC CASSQETNYEQYF